This passage covers 28 T cell receptor beta chains from one sample sequenced in a study of siplizumab effects on memory and regulatory T cells. Profiling relied on immunoSEQ multiplex PCR, and the TCRdb table lists in-frame clones only, not all of them. The sample includes 90,000 to 110,000 clones, 92% of them seen just once. The sequenced sample was Tregs sorted from blood. The receptors derive from a human donor in good health.

This sequence joins TRBV14 and TRBJ2-7; D unresolved. The V gene lost 0 bases and the J gene lost 5 bases, with 11 bases spanning the gap. CDR3 length: 14 residues. Germline CDR1 and CDR2: SGHDN and FVKESK. The CDR3 sequence is CASSQDLRVNEQYF. The CDR3 nucleotides read TGTGCCAGCAGCCAAGATTTAAGAGTGAACGAGCAGTACTTC.

V and J are TRBV5-3 and TRBJ2-1; D not resolved. TRBV5-3 is an ORF; its function is uncertain. The CDR3 runs to 15 residues. Trimming took 2 bases from V and 3 from J, leaving 12 bases between them. The DNA for the CDR3 is TGTGCCAGAAGCTTAAGGTGGTCCTTCTACAATGAGCAGTTCTTC. This codes for CARSLRWSFYNEQFF.

The chain joins TRBV18 to TRBJ1-2; D gene uncertain. Trimming cost V 2 bases and J 3 bases, with 16 bases left between them. This CDR3 is 16 amino acids long. CDR1 and CDR2 (germline): KGHSH, LQKENI. CDR3 loop: CASSPLQARRDYGYTF. CDR3 coding DNA: TGTGCCAGCTCACCATTACAAGCACGGAGGGACTATGGCTACACCTTC. Variable domain in full (rest from reference TRBV18 and TRBJ1-2): NAGVMQNPRHLVRRRGQEARLRCSPMKGHSHVYWYRQLPEEGLKFMVYLQKENIIDESGMPKERFSAEFPKEGPSILRIQQVVRGDSAAYFCASSPLQARRDYGYTFGSGTRLTVV.

This clone was found once. The chain combines TRBV6-5 with TRBJ1-1; 9 nucleotides match TRBD1. The CDR3 contains 13 residues. Germline lookup yields CDR1 MNHEY and CDR2 SVGAGI. With 0 bases clipped from V and 10 bases from J, the junction kept 3 bases outside the gene matches. CDR3 bases: TGTGCCAGCAGTTACTCCACAGGGGGCTCAGCTTTCTTT. As protein: CASSYSTGGSAFF.

The rearrangement links TRBV15 to TRBJ2-5; D not resolved. The CDR3 is 12 residues long. The V gene lost 0 bases and the J gene lost 3 bases, with 2 bases spanning the gap. Germline V CDR1 and CDR2: LNHNV, YYDKDF (reference sequence). Written as DNA, the CDR3 is TGTGCCACCAGCAGAGATAAAGAGACCCAGTACTTC. Translating gives CATSRDKETQYF. Filled out from reference TRBV15 and TRBJ2-5, the complete variable domain reads DAMVIQNPRYQVTQFGKPVTLSCSQTLNHNVMYWYQQKSSQAPKLLFHYYDKDFNNEADTPDNFQSRRPNTSFCFLDIRSPGLGDTAMYLCATSRDKETQYFGPGTRLLVL.

J is TRBJ2-1 and V is TRBV11-2, with TRBD2 identical over 7 bases. Germline V gene sequence: CDR1 SGHAT, CDR2 FQNNGV. The CDR3 is 14 amino acids. Trimming removed 4 bases from V and 13 bases from J; junction bases left unmatched: 13. The CDR3 region is CASSSQAGALLQFF. DNA for the CDR3: TGTGCCAGCAGCTCCCAGGCGGGAGCATTGTTACAGTTCTTC.

The chain recombines TRBV19 with TRBJ2-5; D unresolved. Trimming took 8 bases from V and 5 from J, leaving 18 bases between them. The CDR3 runs 14 residues. Looked up from germline, CDR1 is LNHDA and CDR2 is SQIVND (reference sequence). CDR3 nucleotide sequence: TGTGCCAGTGGACCGATGGGCCGTCGGGAGACCCAGTACTTC. Amino acid sequence: CASGPMGRRETQYF.

The chain recombines TRBV5-1 with TRBJ2-1; 9 nucleotides align to TRBD2. V was pared by 0 bases and J by 2 bases, with 6 bases of the junction left unmatched. The CDR3 runs to 17 residues. CDR1 and CDR2 (germline): SGHRS, YFSETQ. The CDR3 is CASSLGPSGVAYNEQFF. Written as DNA, the CDR3 is TGCGCCAGCAGCTTGGGCCCTAGCGGGGTCGCCTACAATGAGCAGTTCTTC.

V is TRBV5-3 and J is TRBJ2-1; 10 bases fit TRBD1. TRBV5-3 is identified as an open reading frame with a role that is uncertain. The CDR3 contains 15 residues. Trimming took 5 bases from V and 4 from J; bases not matched to a gene: 6. CDR3 in amino acids: CARRYRDRGYNEQFF. The CDR3 DNA reads as TGTGCCAGAAGGTACCGGGACAGGGGATACAATGAGCAGTTCTTC.

The rearrangement links TRBV11-2 to TRBJ2-4; D is unresolved. V shed 3 bases and J shed 6 bases, with 3 bases lying between them. This CDR3 has 11 amino acids. Germline V gives CDR1 SGHAT, CDR2 FQNNGV. In DNA, the CDR3 is TGTGCCAGCAGCTTCCGAAACATTCAGTACTTC. Encoded protein: CASSFRNIQYF.

The chain couples TRBV7-9 to TRBJ1-4, with TRBD1 matching 12 bases. The CDR3 has 18 residues. Per the germline V gene, CDR1 is SEHNR and CDR2 is FQNEAQ (reference sequence). J was trimmed by 3 bases and V by 5 bases; bases with no gene match: 10. CDR3 in DNA: TGTGCCAGCAGCCCCGGGACAGGGGGCACGGGGTCTAATGAAAAACTGTTTTTT. The encoded protein is CASSPGTGGTGSNEKLFF.

This clone was seen only once. This chain connects TRBV5-1 to TRBJ2-2; no clear D gene. V was pared by 1 base and J by 6 bases, with 13 bases between. This CDR3 comprises 15 residues. Germline V gene sequence: CDR1 SGHRS, CDR2 YFSETQ. CDR3 in DNA: TGCGCCAGCAGCTTGAACGGTGGGTCGGCCGGGGAGCTGTTTTTT. Protein: CASSLNGGSAGELFF.

The chain employs TRBV5-1 and TRBJ2-3, with TRBD2 identical over 10 bases. The junction had 5 bases not matched to a gene; V was cut back by 2 bases and J by 2 bases. Germline loops: CDR1 SGHRS, CDR2 YFSETQ. The CDR3 consists of 16 residues. The CDR3, as DNA: TGCGCCAGCAGCTTTTTACTAGCGGGACTCACAGATACGCAGTATTTT. It translates to CASSFLLAGLTDTQYF.

This rearrangement joins TRBV7-9 to TRBJ2-7; 7 bases map to TRBD1. Germline V lookup: CDR1 SEHNR, CDR2 FQNEAQ (reference sequence). Trimming cost V 5 bases and J 5 bases; bases outside gene matches: 12. The CDR3 consists of 15 residues. The CDR3 sequence: CASSRLRQGGHEQYF. CDR3 nucleotide sequence: TGTGCCAGCAGCCGACTCAGACAGGGCGGCCACGAGCAGTACTTC.

The rearrangement joins TRBV7-3 to TRBJ2-3; the D gene is possibly TRBD1 (6 bases). V was pared by 4 bases and J by 0 bases, with 11 bases between. Germline CDR1 is SGHTA and CDR2 is FQGTGA. CDR3 length equals 15 residues. CDR3 region: CASSSQQGSTDTQYF. The CDR3 DNA sequence: TGTGCCAGCAGCTCCCAACAGGGAAGCACAGATACGCAGTATTTT. The whole variable domain, filled in from reference TRBV7-3 and TRBJ2-3, reads GAGVSQTPSNKVTEKGKYVELRCDPISGHTALYWYRQSLGQGPEFLIYFQGTGAADDSGLPNDRFFAVRPEGSVSTLKIQRTERGDSAVYLCASSSQQGSTDTQYFGPGTRLTVL.

The chain uses TRBV6-1 and TRBJ1-1; the match to TRBD1 covers 7 bases. Trimming at V came to 5 bases and at J to 1 base, leaving 4 bases not matched to a gene. The V gene's germline CDR1 is MNHNS and CDR2 SASEGT. The CDR3 is 14 amino acids. The CDR3: CASSPGQWNTEAFF. CDR3 in DNA: TGTGCCAGCAGTCCGGGACAGTGGAACACTGAAGCTTTCTTT.

The chain combines TRBV11-2 with TRBJ1-4, with D unresolved. V was clipped by 3 bases and J by 5 bases, with 10 bases between them. The CDR3 runs to 14 residues. Germline assignment: CDR1 SGHAT and CDR2 FQNNGV. The CDR3 DNA sequence: TGTGCCAGCAGCTTCCTTCTAGGAAATGAAAAACTGTTTTTT. Protein: CASSFLLGNEKLFF. Drawing the rest from reference TRBV11-2 and TRBJ1-4, the complete variable domain is EAGVAQSPRYKIIEKRQSVAFWCNPISGHATLYWYQQILGQGPKLLIQFQNNGVVDDSQLPKDRFSAERLKGVDSTLKIQPAKLEDSAVYLCASSFLLGNEKLFFGSGTQLSVL.

V gene TRBV11-3 combines with J gene TRBJ2-7; 11 bases are a match to TRBD1. Germline V CDR1 and CDR2: SGHNT, YENEEA. This CDR3 has 15 amino acids. Trimming removed 5 bases from V and 3 bases from J; junction bases left unmatched: 6. CDR3 DNA sequence: TGTGCCAGCAGCCCCTCCGGGACAGGGGGCTACGAGCAGTACTTC. As protein: CASSPSGTGGYEQYF.

This rearrangement joins TRBV5-1 to TRBJ2-3, with D possibly being TRBD2 (5 bases). V lost 5 bases and J lost 5, with 15 bases in between. The length of the CDR3 is 14 residues. Per germline, CDR1 SGHRS and CDR2 YFSETQ. DNA of the CDR3: TGCGCCAGCAGAATCGGGCCTCGGGAAGATACGCAGTATTTT. Its protein product is CASRIGPREDTQYF.

This sequence joins TRBV6-5 and TRBJ2-6; no reliable D call. V lost 4 bases to trimming and J lost 0 bases, with 10 bases between them. Germline CDR1 MNHEY, CDR2 SVGAGI. The CDR3 covers 16 residues. The CDR3, as DNA: TGTGCCAGCAGTTCCGGACGGATCTCTGGGGCCAACGTCCTGACTTTC. It codes for CASSSGRISGANVLTF.

The CDR3 sequence: CASSYAPQILHEKLFF. The CDR3 DNA is TGTGCCAGCAGCTATGCCCCTCAGATATTACATGAAAAACTGTTTTTT. The chain is built from TRBV5-5 and TRBJ1-4; D unresolved. Per the germline V gene, CDR1 is SGHKS and CDR2 is YYEKEE (reference sequence). The CDR3 runs 16 residues. Trimming took off 3 bases at V and 6 bases at J, with 18 bases between the two ends.

This chain uses TRBV5-1 with TRBJ2-1, with TRBD2 matching 10 bases. Per the germline V gene, CDR1 is SGHRS and CDR2 is YFSETQ. The J segment lost 6 bases and the V segment lost 6 bases, leaving 3 bases of the junction unmatched. The CDR3 spans 13 residues. The CDR3 reads CASKLAGANEQFF. The CDR3 coding sequence is TGCGCCAGCAAGCTAGCGGGAGCCAATGAGCAGTTCTTC.

The J gene is TRBJ2-2, the V gene TRBV5-1; 10 nucleotides match TRBD1. CDR1 and CDR2 from the germline V gene are SGHRS and YFSETQ. With V trimmed by 4 bases and J by 5 bases, 2 bases remained unmatched. CDR3 length: 14 residues. The CDR3 spells CASSRDRGTGELFF. The CDR3 DNA reads TGCGCCAGCAGCAGGGACAGGGGAACCGGGGAGCTGTTTTTT.

V usage is TRBV18 and J usage is TRBJ2-2; tentatively, D is TRBD2 (7 bases). The germline V gene encodes CDR1 KGHSH and CDR2 LQKENI. Trimming removed 6 bases at V and 4 bases at J, with 18 bases between. CDR3 length equals 16 residues. CDR3 in DNA: TGTGCCAGCTCCCCTTCCGGGGGGCCGGGCACCGGGGAGCTGTTTTTT. It translates to CASSPSGGPGTGELFF.

The chain is built from TRBV7-3 and TRBJ2-6; 7 bases align to TRBD1. The CDR3 has 17 amino acids. CDR1 SGHTA and CDR2 FQGTGA come from the germline V gene. Trimming cost V 1 base and J 2 bases; bases outside gene matches: 5. This CDR3 is CASSLNRGTAGANVLTF. The CDR3 DNA reads TGTGCCAGCAGCTTAAATAGGGGGACAGCTGGGGCCAACGTCCTGACTTTC.

This chain uses TRBV7-9 with TRBJ2-5; D might be TRBD1 (6 bases). Trimming stripped 2 bases from V and 6 bases from J, with 16 bases between. The CDR3 sequence is 15 residues long. Germline values: CDR1 SEHNR, CDR2 FQNEAQ (reference sequence). The CDR3 sequence: CASSLQQAGVKTQYF. The CDR3 bases are TGTGCCAGCAGCTTACAACAGGCAGGGGTGAAGACCCAGTACTTC.

The rearrangement links TRBV10-2 to TRBJ2-2; a possible D gene is TRBD2 (5 bases). Trimming stripped 2 bases from V and 6 bases from J, with 7 bases between. In germline, CDR1 is WSHSY, CDR2 SAAADI. CDR3 size: 13 residues. This CDR3 is CASSEPGAGELFF. The CDR3 DNA is TGCGCCAGCAGTGAGCCCGGGGCCGGGGAGCTGTTTTTT.

The genes are TRBV4-2 and TRBJ2-4; TRBD2 might be the D (6 bases). V lost 1 base to trimming and J lost 0 bases, with 25 bases between them. Germline CDR1 is LGHNA and CDR2 is YNFKEQ. CDR3 length equals 21 residues. CDR3 in DNA: TGTGCCAGCAGCCAAGCGAGGGGTAGCGGACATGGGGTAATAGCCAAAAACATTCAGTACTTC. This codes for CASSQARGSGHGVIAKNIQYF.